The 4 T cell receptor beta chains listed next were all sequenced from one sample in a study of human T cells and chemical hapten exposure. Regarding time point: healthy volunteer bleed at 6 weeks. Total RNA was extracted from unfractionated whole blood. MiXCR, applied by TCRdb to the RACE reads, yields one record per CDR3 protein. This sample yields 65,000 to 95,000 distinct CDR3 sequences, of which around 9.4% are seen a single time; 1.7% belongs to the top ten. Sequencing was performed on whole blood. These receptors came from a female donor in good health. Some clones in this sample may be carry-over from other donors' samples.

CDR3 coding DNA: TGTGCCAGCAGTGAAGGGTGGACGGGGGGCCCCACAGATACGCAGTATTTT. Its protein product is CASSEGWTGGPTDTQYF. The V gene is TRBV2, the J gene TRBJ2-3; TRBD2 is a possible D gene (7 bases). The CDR3 is 17 residues long. Germline V gives CDR1 SNHLY, CDR2 FYNNEI. V was shortened by 1 base and J by 2 bases, with 16 bases between the two germline ends.

The V call is TRBV20-1, the J call TRBJ2-7; a possible D gene is TRBD1 (5 bases). The CDR3 contains 14 residues. CDR1 DFQATT and CDR2 SNEGSKA come from the germline V gene (reference sequence). V was shortened by 0 bases and J by 4 bases, with 13 bases between the two germline ends. This chain's CDR3 is CSARDGRVGYEQYF. CDR3 DNA sequence: TGCAGTGCTAGAGATGGCAGGGTCGGGTACGAGCAGTACTTC.

A few counts support this clonotype. The rearrangement joins TRBV6-6 to TRBJ2-3; TRBD1 is a possible D gene (6 bases). V was cut by 8 bases and J by 1 base, with 16 bases left in between. Germline loops: CDR1 MNHNY, CDR2 SVGAGI (reference sequence). This CDR3 region has 15 residues. The CDR3 region is CASLNSEGGTDTQYF. In DNA, the CDR3 is TGTGCCAGCCTTAATAGCGAGGGGGGCACAGATACGCAGTATTTT.

Only a few counts were recorded for this clonotype. The chain couples TRBV18 to TRBJ2-3; 7 bases line up with TRBD1. V was clipped by 2 bases and J by 5 bases; unmatched bases: 4. The CDR3 sequence is 14 residues long. Germline CDR1 KGHSH, CDR2 LQKENI. CDR3 sequence: CASSPKGAKDTQYF. Written as DNA, the CDR3 is TGTGCCAGCTCACCAAAGGGGGCGAAAGATACGCAGTATTTT.